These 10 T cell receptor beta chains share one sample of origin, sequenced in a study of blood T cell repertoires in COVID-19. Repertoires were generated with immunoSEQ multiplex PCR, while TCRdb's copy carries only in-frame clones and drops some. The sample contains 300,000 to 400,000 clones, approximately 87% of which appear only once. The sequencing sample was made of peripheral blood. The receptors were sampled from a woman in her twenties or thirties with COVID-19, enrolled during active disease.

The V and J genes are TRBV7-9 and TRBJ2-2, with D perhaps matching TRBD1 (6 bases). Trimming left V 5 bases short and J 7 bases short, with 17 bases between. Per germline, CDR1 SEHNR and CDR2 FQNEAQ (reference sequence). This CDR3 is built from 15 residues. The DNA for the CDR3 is TGTGCCAGCAGCCCCACAGGGTCCTTTAACGGGGAGCTGTTTTTT. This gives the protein CASSPTGSFNGELFF.

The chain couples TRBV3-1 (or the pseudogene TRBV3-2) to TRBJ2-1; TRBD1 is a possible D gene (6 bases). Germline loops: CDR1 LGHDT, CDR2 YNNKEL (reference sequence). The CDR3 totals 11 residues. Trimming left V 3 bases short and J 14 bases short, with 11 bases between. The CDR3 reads CASSQTGSEFF. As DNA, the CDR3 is TGTGCCAGCAGCCAGACAGGATCCGAGTTCTTC.

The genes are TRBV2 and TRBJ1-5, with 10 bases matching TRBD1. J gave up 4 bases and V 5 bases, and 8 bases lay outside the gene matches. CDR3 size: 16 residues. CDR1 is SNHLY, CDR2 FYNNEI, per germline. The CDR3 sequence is CASSNQGTGANQPQHF. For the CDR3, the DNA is TGTGCCAGCAGTAACCAAGGGACAGGGGCAAATCAGCCCCAGCATTTT. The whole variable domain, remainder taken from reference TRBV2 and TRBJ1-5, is EPEVTQTPSHQVTQMGQEVILRCVPISNHLYFYWYRQILGQKVEFLVSFYNNEISEKSEIFDDQFSVERPDGSNFTLKIRSTKLEDSAMYFCASSNQGTGANQPQHFGDGTRLSIL.

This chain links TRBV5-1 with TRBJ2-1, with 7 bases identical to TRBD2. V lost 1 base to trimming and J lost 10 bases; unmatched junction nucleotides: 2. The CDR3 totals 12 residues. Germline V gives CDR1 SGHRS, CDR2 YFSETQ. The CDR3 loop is CASSLISGEQFF. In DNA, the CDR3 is TGCGCCAGCAGCTTGATTAGCGGGGAGCAGTTCTTC.

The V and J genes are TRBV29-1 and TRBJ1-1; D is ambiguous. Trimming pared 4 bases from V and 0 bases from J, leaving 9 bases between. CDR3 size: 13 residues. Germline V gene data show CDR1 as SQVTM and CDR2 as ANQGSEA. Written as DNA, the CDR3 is TGCAGCGTTGGGGCAGCTATGAACACTGAAGCTTTCTTT. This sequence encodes CSVGAAMNTEAFF.

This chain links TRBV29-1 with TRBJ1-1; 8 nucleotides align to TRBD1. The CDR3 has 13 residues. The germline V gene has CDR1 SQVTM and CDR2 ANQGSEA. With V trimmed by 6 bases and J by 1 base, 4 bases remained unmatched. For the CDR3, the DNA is TGCAGCGTCCCAGGACAGGGGAACACTGAAGCTTTCTTT. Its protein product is CSVPGQGNTEAFF.

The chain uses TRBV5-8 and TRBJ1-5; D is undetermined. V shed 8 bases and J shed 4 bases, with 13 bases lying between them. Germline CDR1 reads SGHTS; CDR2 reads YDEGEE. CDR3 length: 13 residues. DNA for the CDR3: TGTGCCAGTGACCTTCGGGGAAATCAGCCCCAGCATTTT. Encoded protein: CASDLRGNQPQHF.

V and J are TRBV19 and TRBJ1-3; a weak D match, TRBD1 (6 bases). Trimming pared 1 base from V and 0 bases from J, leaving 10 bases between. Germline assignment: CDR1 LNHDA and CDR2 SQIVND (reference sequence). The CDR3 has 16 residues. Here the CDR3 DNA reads TGTGCCAGTAGTATAGTCGGCAGGGGCTCTGGAAACACCATATATTTT. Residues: CASSIVGRGSGNTIYF.

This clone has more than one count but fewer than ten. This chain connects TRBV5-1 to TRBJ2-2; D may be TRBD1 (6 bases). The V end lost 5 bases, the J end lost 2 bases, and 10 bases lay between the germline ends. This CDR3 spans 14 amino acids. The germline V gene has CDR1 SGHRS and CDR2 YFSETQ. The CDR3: CASRPGQNTGELFF. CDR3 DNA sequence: TGCGCCAGCAGACCGGGACAAAACACCGGGGAGCTGTTTTTT. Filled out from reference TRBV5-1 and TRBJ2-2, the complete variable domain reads KAGVTQTPRYLIKTRGQQVTLSCSPISGHRSVSWYQQTPGQGLQFLFEYFSETQRNKGNFPGRFSGRQFSNSRSEMNVSTLELGDSALYLCASRPGQNTGELFFGEGSRLTVL.

The CDR3 sequence: CASSEYNSPDTIYF. CDR3 DNA sequence: TGTGCCAGCAGTGAATATAACAGCCCGGACACCATATATTTT. This sequence joins TRBV25-1 and TRBJ1-3; D gene unclear. Looked up from germline, CDR1 is MGHDK and CDR2 is SYGVNS. The CDR3 has 14 residues. Trimming stripped 0 bases from V and 8 bases from J, with 11 bases between.